The 27 T cell receptor beta chains listed next were all sequenced from one sample in a study of shared clonotypes between healthy human individuals. The data were produced by immunoSEQ multiplex PCR, yet TCRdb's version contains in-frame clones alone and is incomplete. The data show roughly 2,300,000 clones, 92% seen once. Sequencing used naive CD4+ T cells from PBMCs. Subset meaning: CD45RA+ positively selected. The receptors here all came from a young man in good health. Some clones in this sample may be carry-over from other donors' samples.

The chain is built from TRBV4-3 and TRBJ2-7; D is ambiguous. Trimming took off 2 bases at V and 2 bases at J, with 13 bases between the two ends. This CDR3 has 15 amino acids. The germline V gene has CDR1 LGHNA and CDR2 YSLEER. CDR3 amino acids: CASSQQDGTTYEQYF. CDR3 nucleotides: TGCGCCAGCAGCCAACAGGACGGAACAACCTACGAGCAGTACTTC.

The chain uses TRBV7-2 and TRBJ1-3, with 7 positions matching TRBD1. The V and J ends lost 5 bases and 2 bases, in that order; junction bases with no gene match: 12. Germline V gene data show CDR1 as SGHTA and CDR2 as FQGNSA. This CDR3 is built from 17 residues. In DNA form, the CDR3 reads TGTGCCAGCAGCAAAACAGGGACAGCCCGCGCTGGAAACACCATATATTTT. It encodes CASSKTGTARAGNTIYF.

The chain is built from TRBV28 and TRBJ2-1, with D perhaps TRBD1 (6 bases). In germline, CDR1 is MDHEN, CDR2 SYDVKM. V was clipped by 7 bases and J by 4 bases, with 11 bases between them. This CDR3 contains 13 residues. As DNA, the CDR3 is TGTGCCAGCACCGGGACACCATACAATGAGCAGTTCTTC. Translating gives CASTGTPYNEQFF.

This chain connects TRBV28 to TRBJ2-7; D possibly corresponds to TRBD2 (6 bases). With 1 base removed from V and 4 bases from J, the gap between germline ends came to 11 bases. The CDR3 sequence is 14 residues long. CDR1 is MDHEN, CDR2 SYDVKM, per germline. The CDR3 DNA is TGTGCCAGCAGTTTATCTGCGGGGATGTACGAGCAGTACTTC. It is translated as CASSLSAGMYEQYF.

V gene TRBV5-4 combines with J gene TRBJ1-4; the D is unclear. The germline V gene encodes CDR1 SGHNT and CDR2 YYREEE (reference sequence). Between the trimmed V and J ends, which lost 0 bases and 0 bases, there was a span of 12 bases. This CDR3 spans 17 amino acids. CDR3 residues: CASSLGSSPATNEKLFF. The CDR3 DNA reads as TGTGCCAGCAGCTTGGGCAGCTCCCCTGCAACTAATGAAAAACTGTTTTTT.

The chain uses TRBV9 and TRBJ2-1; TRBD2 might be the D (5 bases). Germline V gives CDR1 SGDLS, CDR2 YYNGEE. The CDR3 sequence is 15 residues long. The germline V and J ends were trimmed by 0 bases and 1 base, with 8 bases remaining between them. In nucleotides, the CDR3 is TGTGCCAGCAGCGTAGACGGGGTATCCTACAATGAGCAGTTCTTC. This codes for CASSVDGVSYNEQFF.

This chain joins TRBV27 and TRBJ2-6; D remains ambiguous. CDR3 length equals 15 residues. V lost 5 bases to trimming and J lost 0 bases, with 8 bases between them. The germline gives CDR1 MNHEY, CDR2 SMNVEV (reference sequence). The CDR3 protein is CASSGIASGANVLTF. CDR3 coding DNA: TGTGCCAGCAGTGGCATTGCCTCTGGGGCCAACGTCCTGACTTTC.

This rearrangement joins TRBV18 to TRBJ1-3, with D uncertain. There are 14 residues in the CDR3. V lost 6 bases, J lost 0 bases, and 9 bases lay in between. CDR1 and CDR2 (germline): KGHSH, LQKENI. The CDR3 region has the DNA TGTGCCAGCTCGGCCAGCCTCTCTGGAAACACCATATATTTT. It translates to CASSASLSGNTIYF.

This chain connects TRBV28 to TRBJ2-5; the D is unclear. In germline, CDR1 is MDHEN, CDR2 SYDVKM. V lost 1 base and J 1 base, leaving 7 bases between the germline ends. The CDR3 covers 14 residues. For the CDR3, the DNA is TGTGCCAGCAGTTTATCAAGCGTCCAAGAGACCCAGTACTTC. Protein product: CASSLSSVQETQYF. Complete variable domain (other parts from reference TRBV28 and TRBJ2-5): DVKVTQSSRYLVKRTGEKVFLECVQDMDHENMFWYRQDPGLGLRLIYFSYDVKMKEKGDIPEGYSVSREKKERFSLILESASTNQTSMYLCASSLSSVQETQYFGPGTRLLVL.

This chain connects TRBV30 to TRBJ2-5; D may correspond to TRBD1 or TRBD2 (6 bases each). Germline-derived CDR1 and CDR2 are GTSNPN and SVGIG (reference sequence). The V and J ends lost 5 bases and 5 bases respectively, with 9 bases between them. This CDR3 spans 11 amino acids. In nucleotides, the CDR3 is TGTGCCTGGGGGGGGCGCGAGACCCAGTACTTC. As protein: CAWGGRETQYF.

J is TRBJ2-7 and V is TRBV18; D remains ambiguous. V lost 5 bases and J 6 bases, leaving 8 bases between the germline ends. CDR3 length: 11 residues. Germline V gene lookup returns CDR1 KGHSH and CDR2 LQKENI. This CDR3 reads CASSAGGEQYF. The CDR3 DNA sequence: TGTGCCAGCTCAGCAGGCGGCGAGCAGTACTTC.

This clone came up a few times. The chain couples TRBV28 to TRBJ1-5; no clear D gene. The CDR3 is 15 amino acids. Germline V lookup: CDR1 MDHEN, CDR2 SYDVKM. The V end was cut by 3 bases, the J end by 2 bases, with 11 bases between. CDR3 DNA: TGTGCCAGCAGTTTCCGACAAGCGGGCAATCAGCCCCAGCATTTT. The encoded protein is CASSFRQAGNQPQHF.

This clone has only one observation. The J gene is TRBJ2-3, the V gene TRBV6-1, with TRBD2 as a possible D gene (5 bases). The CDR3 runs to 14 residues. Germline V gene data show CDR1 as MNHNS and CDR2 as SASEGT. The ends were cut back, 5 bases at V and 3 bases at J, with 12 bases in the middle. CDR3 loop: CASSRVGETDTQYF. CDR3 DNA: TGTGCCAGCAGTAGGGTGGGAGAAACAGATACGCAGTATTTT.

CDR3 protein: CASSLGAGTPYNEQFF. In DNA, the CDR3 is TGTGCCAGCAGCTTGGGGGCAGGGACACCTTACAATGAGCAGTTCTTC. The V and J genes are TRBV7-3 and TRBJ2-1; tentatively, D is TRBD1 (6 bases). Trimming removed 3 bases at V and 4 bases at J, with 16 bases between. Per germline, CDR1 SGHTA and CDR2 FQGTGA. This CDR3 has 16 amino acids.

This sequence joins TRBV20-1 and TRBJ1-1; D gene unclear. Germline V CDR1 and CDR2: DFQATT, SNEGSKA (reference sequence). V lost 5 bases and J 7 bases, leaving 11 bases between the germline ends. The CDR3 contains 11 residues. This CDR3 reads CSAGRPGEAFF. The CDR3 DNA reads as TGCAGTGCTGGAAGACCCGGTGAAGCTTTCTTT.

The chain carries TRBV10-1 and TRBJ1-5; D gene uncertain. Trimming took 0 bases from V and 5 from J, leaving 2 bases between them. In germline, CDR1 is WNHNN, CDR2 SYGVQD (reference sequence). The CDR3 is made up of 12 amino acids. The CDR3, as DNA: TGCGCCAGCAGTGAGTCTCATCAGCCCCAGCATTTT. Amino acids: CASSESHQPQHF.

The V gene is TRBV9, the J gene TRBJ2-1, with 12 bases that match TRBD2. This CDR3 spans 14 amino acids. CDR1 is SGDLS and CDR2 is YYNGEE in the germline V gene. The junction had 5 bases not matched to a gene; V was cut back by 4 bases and J by 9 bases. The CDR3 nucleotides are TGTGCCAGCAGCCCGACTAGCGGGAGAGGTGAGCAGTTCTTC. This encodes CASSPTSGRGEQFF.

This sequence joins TRBV19 and TRBJ2-3; possible D gene TRBD2, 6 bases. Germline V gene sequence: CDR1 LNHDA, CDR2 SQIVND (reference sequence). The V end was cut by 8 bases, the J end by 9 bases, with 21 bases between. The CDR3 contains 14 residues. The CDR3 nucleotides are TGTGCCAGTGGCCCCCGCCCGGAGGGGTCGACGCAGTATTTT. Translating gives CASGPRPEGSTQYF.

A remark on this clone: Other DNA sequences from this sample encode an identical CDR3 as well. This rearrangement joins TRBV28 to TRBJ1-1; no reliable D call. Germline CDR1 MDHEN, CDR2 SYDVKM. V was cut by 3 bases and J by 1 base, with 9 bases left in between. The CDR3 runs 14 residues. CDR3 DNA: TGTGCCAGCAGTTTGGCAGGTGGGAACACTGAAGCTTTCTTT. Its translation is CASSLAGGNTEAFF.

This clone was seen only once. The V call is TRBV15, the J call TRBJ2-2; 12 bases line up with TRBD2. This CDR3 has 17 residues. V shed 4 bases and J 8 bases; nucleotides not matched to a gene: 11. Per the germline V gene, CDR1 is LNHNV and CDR2 is YYDKDF (reference sequence). The CDR3 DNA is TGTGCCACCAGCAACGGGACTAGCGGGCGACGAGGGGGGGAGCTGTTTTTT. This gives the protein CATSNGTSGRRGGELFF.

V and J are TRBV28 and TRBJ1-2, with D maybe TRBD1 (5 bases). V lost 3 bases and J lost 4, with 12 bases in between. The CDR3 consists of 14 residues. CDR1 and CDR2 (germline): MDHEN, SYDVKM. In DNA form, the CDR3 reads TGTGCCAGCAGTTTTGGGGGGAACCTCTATGGCTACACCTTC. Translation: CASSFGGNLYGYTF.

The chain uses TRBV2 and TRBJ1-5; D remains ambiguous. V gave up 0 bases and J gave up 7 bases, with 13 bases separating them. The CDR3 runs to 15 residues. In germline, CDR1 is SNHLY, CDR2 FYNNEI. CDR3 sequence: CASSEASGRAQPQHF. The CDR3 DNA sequence: TGTGCCAGCAGTGAAGCTAGCGGGAGAGCCCAGCCCCAGCATTTT.

On this clone itself: This sample also contains other DNA sequences that code for the same CDR3. V usage is TRBV28 and J usage is TRBJ1-2, with D perhaps TRBD1 (6 bases). The CDR3 sequence is 12 residues long. Per the germline V gene, CDR1 is MDHEN and CDR2 is SYDVKM. V gave up 4 bases and J gave up 5 bases, with 8 bases separating them. CDR3 sequence reads: CASSSTGYGYTF. The CDR3 nucleotides read TGTGCCAGCAGTTCCACAGGGTATGGCTACACCTTC.

This chain joins TRBV7-3 and TRBJ2-1; D uncertain. Trimming removed 2 bases from V and 6 bases from J, with 5 bases in between. CDR1 SGHTA and CDR2 FQGTGA come from the germline V gene. The CDR3 is 12 residues long. The CDR3 DNA reads TGTGCCAGCAGCTTAGGGGTCAATGAGCAGTTCTTC. Protein product: CASSLGVNEQFF. Combining the CDR3 with reference TRBV7-3 and TRBJ2-1 gives the whole variable domain GAGVSQTPSNKVTEKGKYVELRCDPISGHTALYWYRQSLGQGPEFLIYFQGTGAADDSGLPNDRFFAVRPEGSVSTLKIQRTERGDSAVYLCASSLGVNEQFFGPGTRLTVL.

The genes are TRBV7-3 and TRBJ2-1; 7 positions match TRBD2. V shed 5 bases, J shed 5 bases, and the junction held 15 bases outside the gene matches. The CDR3 runs 17 residues. Germline CDR1 and CDR2: SGHTA and FQGTGA. CDR3 coding DNA: TGTGCCAGCAGCACTCGCGCAAGGGCGGGGGTTGACAATGAGCAGTTCTTC. As protein: CASSTRARAGVDNEQFF.

J is TRBJ2-3 and V is TRBV18; TRBD1 matches at 9 bases. The J segment lost 5 bases and the V segment lost 3 bases, leaving 12 bases of the junction unmatched. CDR1 is KGHSH and CDR2 is LQKENI in the germline V gene. The CDR3 sequence is 17 residues long. The DNA of the CDR3 is TGTGCCAGCTCACCCCTCACCGGGACAGGGCTGTTAGATACGCAGTATTTT. It encodes CASSPLTGTGLLDTQYF.

The chain couples TRBV5-4 to TRBJ2-7, with a weak D call TRBD2 (6 bases). CDR3 length: 16 residues. Per germline, CDR1 SGHNT and CDR2 YYREEE (reference sequence). V was shortened by 4 bases and J by 7 bases, with 24 bases between the two germline ends. The CDR3 bases are TGTGCCAGCAGCGGGAGCGGGTTTCTCGTGGGGGGAGAGCAGTACTTC. Amino acids: CASSGSGFLVGGEQYF.